This T cell receptor (beta chain) was sequenced in a study of OX40 agonist ivuxolimab in advanced cancers. Regarding the research as a whole: The costimulatory receptor OX40 (CD134) was targeted by ivuxolimab, a fully human IgG2 agonistic monoclonal antibody. The paper reports the monotherapy dose-escalation portion (N of about 50 patients) of the phase I ivuxolimab trial. Among the approximately 50 dose-escalation patients, 19 had hepatocellular carcinoma, roughly 15 melanoma, 9 renal cell carcinoma and 9 head and neck cancer. Peripheral TCRbeta sequencing aimed to test whether ivuxolimab altered TCR sequence diversity and caused clonal T-cell expansion. Prior anti-PD-1, anti-PD-L1 or anti-CTLA-4 therapy was permitted, and checkpoint inhibitors had been received by around 40% of dose-escalation patients. Intravenous ivuxolimab was administered to patients every 2 weeks at six dose levels: 0.01, 0.1, 0.3, 1.5, 3 and 10 mg/kg. Three dose-escalation patients achieved partial responses, one with hepatocellular carcinoma and two with cutaneous melanoma. A male proportion of roughly 80% and a mean age of approximately 61 years, ranging from about 23 to 79, were recorded for the dose-escalation cohort.

The trial excluded patients who had a history of autoimmune disease or who were on systemic immunosuppression. Peripheral blood for TCR sequencing was collected from all dose cohorts at baseline, on cycle 4 day 1, and on cycle 7 day 1. The samples were drawn from a first-in-human, open-label, multicenter phase I dose-escalation trial of ivuxolimab. Adults with locally advanced or metastatic head and neck squamous cell, hepatocellular, melanoma or renal cell carcinoma were enrolled in the trial. Before TCR sequencing, CD4+ T cells and CD8+ T cells from peripheral blood were sorted into separate populations. The investigation overall reported the following: After ivuxolimab, more expanded clones were found on average in CD8+ T cells than in CD4+ T cells. Low levels of normalized T-cell clonal expansion were also seen in some patients who did not respond. In partial responders in the 0.1-3.0 mg/kg groups, normalized peripheral clonal expansion was found to be among the lowest, especially among CD8+ T cells. At doses from 0.1 to 3.0 mg/kg, clonal expansion was seen in both CD4+ and CD8+ blood T cells between baseline and week 6. Antigen specificity was not determined for the clonally expanded peripheral T cells.

Comment on this clone: Its antigen is unknown. No base quality values were provided; no much bigger clone lies one nucleotide off.

From its cysteine to its phenylalanine, the CDR3 spans 15 amino acids. The sequence is cut down to CDR3 DNA, 45 bases in frame from base 1. V is cut by 3 bases and J by 5 bases, and the space between the germline ends is 17 bases. The CDR1 and CDR2 encoded by the germline V gene (reference sequence) are MNHEY and SMNVEV. For sequencing of the TCRbeta CDR3 region, genomic DNA was extracted from the sorted cells. TCRbeta CDR3 regions were sequenced using the immunoSEQ Assay. TCRdb retrieved this table from immuneACCESS and kept in-frame rearrangements only. Not all clones are present; in checked studies, unresolved V genes account for under half, and no reason is known for the remainder. In all, the sample holds more than 35,000 clones, and 84% of those were seen once. Around a sixth of the sample goes to the ten largest clones.

This specimen was CD4+ or CD8+ T cells sorted from blood, taken in a trial of the OX40 agonist ivuxolimab. The TCR comes from an adult with an advanced solid tumor such as melanoma, head and neck, liver or kidney cancer. The chain is encoded by TRBV27 joined to TRBJ2-7; a weak D assignment points to TRBD1 (5 bases agree). The nucleotides are TGTGCCAGCAGTTTCCACCCGGCAGGGAAAAACGAGCAGTACTTC. The encoded protein is CASSFHPAGKNEQYF.